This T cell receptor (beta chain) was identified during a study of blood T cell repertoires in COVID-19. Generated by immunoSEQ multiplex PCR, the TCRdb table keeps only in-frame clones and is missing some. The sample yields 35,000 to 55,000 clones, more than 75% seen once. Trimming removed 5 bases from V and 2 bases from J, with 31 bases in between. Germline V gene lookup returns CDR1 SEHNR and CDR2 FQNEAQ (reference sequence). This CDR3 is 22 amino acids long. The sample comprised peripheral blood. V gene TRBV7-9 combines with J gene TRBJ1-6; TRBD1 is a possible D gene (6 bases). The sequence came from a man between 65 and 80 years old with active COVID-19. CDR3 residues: CASSTTQGGLFSSPPYNSPLHF. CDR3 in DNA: TGTGCCAGCAGCACAACACAGGGTGGACTCTTTTCGTCCCCCCCCTATAATTCACCCCTCCACTTT.